This T cell receptor beta chain was observed in a study of CD8 T cells in Susac syndrome. Reverse transcription of 0.5 to 1 ug RNA was carried out with random hexamers. Amplification of TCR beta CDR3 by immunoSEQ multiplex PCR spanned 54 Vbeta and 13 Jbeta. One entry per CDR3 protein, called by TCRdb with MiXCR from the immunoSEQ multiplex PCR reads. The data contain roughly 130,000 distinct CDR3 sequences, over 90% of them singletons. Germline V gives CDR1 DFQATT, CDR2 SNEGSKA (reference sequence). After removal of 6 bases from V and 0 bases from J, the junction contained 7 bases not matched to a gene. The CDR3 has 16 amino acids. TCR beta was sequenced from blood CD8+ and CD4+ T cells.

This TCR derives from a human donor in good health. The chain combines TRBV20-1 with TRBJ2-3, with TRBD2 matching 12 bases. The specimen was CD4+ T cells from PBMCs. CDR3 in amino acids: CSAAGGTSGSTDTQYF. Written as DNA, the CDR3 is TGCAGTGCGGCAGGTGGGACTAGCGGGAGCACAGATACGCAGTATTTT.